A single sample gave rise to the 14 T cell receptor beta chains below, sequenced in a study of T cells in Graves' hyperthyroidism and ophthalmopathy. Amplification of TCR beta CDR3 regions used RNA as the template. The HTBI primer set was used in a first-round RT-PCR of the TCR CDR3. TCRdb re-analysed the multiplex PCR reads in MiXCR, keeping a single row per CDR3 protein. The profile shows approximately 610,000 distinct CDR3 sequences, over 12% of them singletons. The sequenced sample consisted of blood. Receptors originate from a middle-aged woman with Graves' ophthalmopathy.

CDR3 loop: CAWSGSGYEQYF. The CDR3, as DNA: TGTGCCTGGAGTGGGTCGGGCTACGAGCAGTACTTC. This chain links TRBV30 with TRBJ2-7; no definite D call. This CDR3 region has 12 residues. The V gene's germline CDR1 is GTSNPN and CDR2 SVGIG (reference sequence). Trimming took 1 base from V and 3 from J, leaving 7 bases between them.

This clonotype was counted at least ten times. CDR3 sequence: CASSYGGFGTEAFF. CDR3 coding DNA: TGTGCCAGCAGTTATGGGGGGTTTGGAACTGAAGCTTTCTTT. This chain joins TRBV27 and TRBJ1-1, with D possibly being TRBD1 (5 bases). The germline V gene has CDR1 MNHEY and CDR2 SMNVEV (reference sequence). The CDR3 contains 14 residues. V lost 4 bases and J 5 bases, leaving 14 bases between the germline ends.

In its sample, this clonotype was seen many times. This chain links TRBV6-5 with TRBJ2-7, with D possibly called TRBD1 or TRBD2 (5 bases each). CDR1 is MNHEY, CDR2 SVGAGI, per germline. The CDR3 covers 12 residues. Deletions cut 8 bases from V and 3 bases from J, with 11 bases between. Here the CDR3 reads CASSGANYEQYF. For the CDR3, the DNA is TGTGCCAGCTCCGGGGCCAACTACGAGCAGTACTTC.

In its sample, this clonotype was seen many times. This chain connects TRBV7-6 to TRBJ2-2; possibly TRBD2 for D (6 bases). Germline V gene lookup returns CDR1 SGHVS and CDR2 FNYEAQ. The V end was cut by 4 bases, the J end by 4 bases, with 10 bases between. CDR3 length equals 14 residues. DNA for the CDR3: TGTGCCAGCAGCTCAACTAGCCTCACCGGGGAGCTGTTTTTT. Its protein is CASSSTSLTGELFF.

This clonotype was observed many times. The chain has TRBV2 and TRBJ1-5; D may be TRBD1 (6 bases). The CDR3 length is 15 residues. With 4 bases removed from V and 5 bases from J, the gap between germline ends came to 15 bases. Germline CDR1 reads SNHLY; CDR2 reads FYNNEI. CDR3 loop: CASSGDNIYYQPQHF. DNA for the CDR3: TGTGCCAGCAGTGGGGACAACATATATTATCAGCCCCAGCATTTT.

The chain combines TRBV12-3 or TRBV12-4 with TRBJ1-5; D not certain. This CDR3 comprises 13 residues. Trimming left V 6 bases short and J 4 bases short, with 10 bases between. Written as DNA, the CDR3 is TGTGCCAGCAGCCCCAGCCGAAATCAGCCCCAGCATTTT. It yields the protein CASSPSRNQPQHF.

At least ten counts were recorded for this clonotype. The rearrangement links TRBV30 to TRBJ1-3; D remains ambiguous. CDR1 is GTSNPN, CDR2 SVGIG, per germline (reference sequence). This CDR3 comprises 12 residues. The V end was cut by 5 bases, the J end by 0 bases, with 5 bases between. The CDR3 loop reads CAWGPSGNTIYF. The CDR3 DNA reads as TGTGCCTGGGGACCCTCTGGAAACACCATATATTTT.

This clonotype has ten or more counts. The chain carries TRBV27 and TRBJ1-2, with 7 bases lining up with TRBD1. J was trimmed by 5 bases and V by 5 bases; bases with no gene match: 8. Germline assignment: CDR1 MNHEY and CDR2 SMNVEV (reference sequence). The CDR3 sequence is 14 residues long. CDR3 amino acids: CASSRQGFTYGYTF. Written as DNA, the CDR3 is TGTGCCAGCAGTCGACAGGGATTTACTTATGGCTACACCTTC.

This clonotype was counted many times. The chain uses TRBV29-1 and TRBJ1-2, with D hard to call. The V gene's germline CDR1 is SQVTM and CDR2 ANQGSEA. Trimming left V 3 bases short and J 1 base short, with 6 bases between. The CDR3 has 12 amino acids. The CDR3 spells CSVESNNYGYTF. As DNA, the CDR3 is TGCAGCGTTGAGAGCAATAACTATGGCTACACCTTC.

This clonotype has at least ten counts. The CDR3 is CASSYRPSRGGRQETQYF. The CDR3 nucleotides read TGTGCCAGCAGTTACCGACCTTCGAGGGGAGGGAGACAAGAGACCCAGTACTTC. The chain has TRBV6-2 or TRBV6-3 and TRBJ2-5, with 7 bases lining up with TRBD2. The CDR3 length is 18 residues. Trimming cost V 2 bases and J 2 bases; bases outside gene matches: 14. Germline lookup yields CDR1 MNHEY and CDR2 SVGEGT.

Ten or more counts support this clonotype. The chain couples TRBV29-1 to TRBJ2-7; D is unclear. CDR1 SQVTM and CDR2 ANQGSEA come from the germline V gene. V shed 4 bases and J shed 6 bases, with 10 bases lying between them. CDR3 length: 11 amino acids. CDR3 amino acids: CSVVGRGEQYF. CDR3 in DNA: TGCAGCGTTGTCGGTCGAGGCGAGCAGTACTTC.

This clonotype was seen repeatedly, ten times or more. The CDR3: CASSEEGQATWTGELFF. CDR3 bases: TGTGCCAGCAGCGAAGAGGGACAGGCCACGTGGACCGGGGAGCTGTTTTTT. This chain links TRBV7-2 with TRBJ2-2; TRBD1 matches at 8 bases. CDR3 length: 17 residues. V lost 5 bases to trimming and J lost 5 bases; unmatched junction nucleotides: 13. Looked up from germline, CDR1 is SGHTA and CDR2 is FQGNSA.

This clonotype was recorded many times. The J gene is TRBJ2-7, the V gene TRBV28, with D tentatively TRBD1 (5 bases). CDR3 length: 13 residues. The ends were cut back, 3 bases at V and 6 bases at J, with 12 bases in the middle. In germline, CDR1 is MDHEN, CDR2 SYDVKM. The CDR3 DNA sequence: TGTGCCAGCAGTTTCGCGCAGGGCATCGAGCAGTACTTC. Translating it yields CASSFAQGIEQYF.

The chain couples TRBV7-3 to TRBJ2-7; tentatively, D is TRBD1 (5 bases). CDR1 SGHTA and CDR2 FQGTGA come from the germline V gene. Trimming removed 2 bases at V and 3 bases at J, with 17 bases between. This CDR3 region has 16 residues. The CDR3 protein is CASSLGRTLARYEQYF. The DNA for the CDR3 is TGTGCCAGCAGCTTAGGACGGACATTAGCACGCTACGAGCAGTACTTC.